One and the same sample provided the 11 T cell receptor beta chains below, sequenced in a study of blood T cell repertoires in COVID-19. Profiling relied on immunoSEQ multiplex PCR, and the TCRdb table lists in-frame clones only, not all of them. The data contain approximately 200,000 clones, about 80% of them singletons. Sample: peripheral blood. The receptors come from a woman aged 80 or over with COVID-19, enrolled during active disease.

The chain has TRBV7-2 and TRBJ2-1; 7 positions match TRBD2. CDR3 length: 15 residues. Germline lookup yields CDR1 SGHTA and CDR2 FQGNSA. The J segment lost 0 bases and the V segment lost 3 bases, leaving 2 bases of the junction unmatched. For the CDR3, the DNA is TGTGCCAGCAGCTTTAGCGGGTTCTCCTACAATGAGCAGTTCTTC. The encoded protein is CASSFSGFSYNEQFF.

This clone was observed a handful of times. The genes are TRBV18 and TRBJ1-3; the D is unclear. Looked up from germline, CDR1 is KGHSH and CDR2 is LQKENI. The V end was cut by 5 bases, the J end by 2 bases, with 19 bases between. This CDR3 comprises 17 residues. The CDR3 DNA follows: TGTGCCAGCTCAGTCGCACTGACGGACTCGGCTGGAAACACCATATATTTT. Its translation is CASSVALTDSAGNTIYF.

The count of this clone is one. Other nucleotide sequences from this sample produce the same CDR3. The V and J genes are TRBV3-1 (or the pseudogene TRBV3-2) and TRBJ2-5; TRBD2 is a possible D gene (7 bases). Trimming took off 3 bases at V and 5 bases at J, with 10 bases between the two ends. This CDR3 is built from 13 residues. Germline-derived CDR1 and CDR2 are LGHDT and YNNKEL (reference sequence). The CDR3 is CASSQRGGETQYF. The CDR3 DNA is TGTGCCAGCAGCCAGAGGGGGGGGGAGACCCAGTACTTC.

The chain has TRBV11-2 and TRBJ1-2, with TRBD1 identical over 11 bases. The CDR3 runs to 15 residues. CDR1 SGHAT and CDR2 FQNNGV come from the germline V gene. V shed 5 bases and J 7 bases; nucleotides not matched to a gene: 9. This CDR3 reads CASSPRDRGGGGYTF. CDR3 DNA sequence: TGTGCCAGCAGCCCCCGGGACAGGGGGGGTGGTGGCTACACCTTC. The full variable domain, in which reference TRBV11-2 and TRBJ1-2 provide the parts outside the CDR3, is EAGVAQSPRYKIIEKRQSVAFWCNPISGHATLYWYQQILGQGPKLLIQFQNNGVVDDSQLPKDRFSAERLKGVDSTLKIQPAKLEDSAVYLCASSPRDRGGGGYTFGSGTRLTVV.

The gene calls are TRBV3-1 (or the pseudogene TRBV3-2) and TRBJ1-2; 8 nucleotides line up with TRBD1. Per germline, CDR1 LGHDT and CDR2 YNNKEL (reference sequence). The CDR3 contains 15 residues. V gave up 0 bases and J gave up 6 bases; unmatched junction bases: 6. CDR3 nucleotide sequence: TGTGCCAGCAGCCAAGATAATCACAGGGGGAATGGCTACACCTTC. Its translation is CASSQDNHRGNGYTF.

The sample holds many counts of this clone. The rearrangement uses TRBV3-1 (or the pseudogene TRBV3-2) and TRBJ1-2; 7 positions agree with TRBD1. V was clipped by 4 bases and J by 14 bases; unmatched bases: 13. CDR1 LGHDT and CDR2 YNNKEL come from the germline V gene (reference sequence). The CDR3 has 13 amino acids. CDR3 nucleotides: TGTGCCAGCAGCCTTAACTCCGACAGGGAATGTACCTTC. It codes for CASSLNSDRECTF.

The chain joins TRBV27 to TRBJ1-3; 9 nucleotides line up with TRBD1. CDR3 size: 16 residues. Germline CDR1 reads MNHEY; CDR2 reads SMNVEV (reference sequence). The V gene end was trimmed by 7 bases and the J gene end by 8 bases; junction bases not matched to a gene: 15. The CDR3 sequence is CASNSAPDRGRHTIYF. The DNA for the CDR3 is TGTGCCAGCAATTCTGCTCCGGACAGGGGAAGGCACACCATATATTTT.

The genes are TRBV3-1 (or the pseudogene TRBV3-2) and TRBJ1-2; 7 bases align to TRBD1. This CDR3 region has 13 residues. The germline CDR1 and CDR2 sequences are LGHDT and YNNKEL (reference sequence). The V gene end was trimmed by 8 bases and the J gene end by 4 bases; junction bases not matched to a gene: 7. The CDR3, as DNA: TGTGCCAGCGCGCCTCAGGGGGGCTATGGCTACACCTTC. Its translation is CASAPQGGYGYTF.

CDR3 loop: CASTATGGLNTEAFF. The CDR3 DNA reads as TGCGCCAGCACAGCGACAGGGGGCTTGAACACTGAAGCTTTCTTT. The V gene is TRBV5-1, the J gene TRBJ1-1; 10 positions agree with TRBD1. Trimming took 6 bases from V and 0 from J; bases not matched to a gene: 5. Looked up from germline, CDR1 is SGHRS and CDR2 is YFSETQ. The CDR3 contains 15 residues.

The V gene is TRBV3-1 (or the pseudogene TRBV3-2), the J gene TRBJ1-5, with no clear D. Trimming removed 0 bases at V and 0 bases at J, with 3 bases between. The CDR3 runs 14 residues. Per the germline V gene, CDR1 is LGHDT and CDR2 is YNNKEL (reference sequence). The DNA for the CDR3 is TGTGCCAGCAGCCAAGACATTAGCAATCAGCCCCAGCATTTT. Protein: CASSQDISNQPQHF.

The chain combines TRBV6-5 with TRBJ2-7, with TRBD2 matching 8 bases. CDR1 and CDR2 (germline): MNHEY, SVGAGI. The CDR3 loop spans 13 amino acids. The ends lost 7 bases at V and 4 bases at J; junction bases unmatched: 6. CDR3 protein: CASNSGSKYEQYF. The CDR3 DNA follows: TGTGCCAGCAACAGCGGGAGTAAGTACGAGCAGTACTTC.